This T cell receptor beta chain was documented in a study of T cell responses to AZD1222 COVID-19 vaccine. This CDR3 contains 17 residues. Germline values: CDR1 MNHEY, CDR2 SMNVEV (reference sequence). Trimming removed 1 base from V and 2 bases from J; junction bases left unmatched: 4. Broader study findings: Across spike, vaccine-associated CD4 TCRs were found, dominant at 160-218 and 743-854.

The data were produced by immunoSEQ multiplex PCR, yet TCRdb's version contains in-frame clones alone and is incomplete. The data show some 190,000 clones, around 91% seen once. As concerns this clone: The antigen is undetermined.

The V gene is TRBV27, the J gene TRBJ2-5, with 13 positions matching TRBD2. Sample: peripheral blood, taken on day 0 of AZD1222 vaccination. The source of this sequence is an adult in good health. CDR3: CASSLWGTSGKQETQYF. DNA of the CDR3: TGTGCCAGCAGTTTATGGGGGACTAGCGGGAAGCAAGAGACCCAGTACTTC.